The source of this T cell receptor beta chain is a study of blood T cell repertoires in COVID-19. Overall study context: Spain, Italy and the United States supplied samples that represented acute and convalescent COVID-19. Sources were T cells, B-cell-depleted T cells, or PBMCs; the material itself was cDNA or gDNA.

Clones were read by immunoSEQ multiplex PCR, and TCRdb kept only the in-frame ones, dropping some. The sample contains some 170,000 clones, roughly 87% of which appear only once. Germline V gene data show CDR1 as MNHEY and CDR2 as SMNVEV (reference sequence). The CDR3 has 14 residues. Trimming took 2 bases from V and 4 from J, leaving 11 bases between them. Sequenced material: peripheral blood. The chain carries TRBV27 and TRBJ1-2; the D gene is possibly TRBD1 (5 bases). This TCR derives from a woman aged 45-59 years with acute or convalescent COVID-19. This CDR3 is CASSLRWGGYGYTF. The CDR3 nucleotides read TGTGCCAGCAGTTTACGTTGGGGCGGCTATGGCTACACCTTC.